The 17 T cell receptor beta chains below come from one sample, sequenced in a study of T cells in Graves' hyperthyroidism and ophthalmopathy. What was amplified from RNA transcripts were TCR beta CDR3 regions. The HTBI primer set drove a first-round RT-PCR of the TCR CDR3. TCRdb itself ran the multiplex PCR reads through MiXCR, one entry per CDR3 protein. The sample has about 46,000 distinct CDR3 sequences, roughly 50% seen once. Sequenced sample: peripheral blood or thyroid tissue (not recorded which). All receptors come from a woman aged 50 to 65 with Graves' hyperthyroidism.

The chain uses TRBV2 and TRBJ2-5; TRBD2 matches 12 bases. The CDR3 extends over 13 amino acids. Germline V gene data show CDR1 as SNHLY and CDR2 as FYNNEI. The V segment lost 8 bases and the J segment 4 bases; nucleotides outside the gene matches: 2. The CDR3 protein is CASRGLAGETQYF. CDR3 bases: TGTGCCAGCCGGGGACTAGCGGGAGAGACCCAGTACTTC.

This clonotype occurred a few times. The chain employs TRBV12-3 or TRBV12-4 and TRBJ1-6, with D uncertain. The ends were cut back, 4 bases at V and 11 bases at J, with 12 bases in the middle. The CDR3 totals 13 residues. CDR3 residues: CASSYLGEAPLHF. As DNA, the CDR3 is TGTGCCAGCAGTTACCTTGGGGAGGCACCCCTCCACTTT.

This chain links TRBV15 with TRBJ2-5; D remains ambiguous. From germline, CDR1 is LNHNV and CDR2 YYDKDF (reference sequence). V lost 7 bases and J lost 4, with 13 bases in between. The CDR3 is 13 amino acids. CDR3 nucleotides: TGTGCCACCAACCGACGATACGCAGAGACCCAGTACTTC. Protein: CATNRRYAETQYF. Complete variable domain (other parts from reference TRBV15 and TRBJ2-5): DAMVIQNPRYQVTQFGKPVTLSCSQTLNHNVMYWYQQKSSQAPKLLFHYYDKDFNNEADTPDNFQSRRPNTSFCFLDIRSPGLGDTAMYLCATNRRYAETQYFGPGTRLLVL.

This clonotype was observed many times. V is TRBV2 and J is TRBJ1-6; tentatively, D is TRBD1 (5 bases). The CDR3 is made up of 14 amino acids. Trimming took off 4 bases at V and 9 bases at J, with 13 bases between the two ends. Germline V CDR1 and CDR2: SNHLY, FYNNEI. Here the CDR3 DNA reads TGTGCCAGCAGTGTATCAGGGTCGGGTTCACCCCTCCACTTT. It encodes CASSVSGSGSPLHF. The full variable domain, rest sourced from reference TRBV2 and TRBJ1-6, is EPEVTQTPSHQVTQMGQEVILRCVPISNHLYFYWYRQILGQKVEFLVSFYNNEISEKSEIFDDQFSVERPDGSNFTLKIRSTKLEDSAMYFCASSVSGSGSPLHFGNGTRLTVT.

This clonotype was seen just once. This chain connects TRBV12-3 or TRBV12-4 to TRBJ1-4, with 9 bases fitting TRBD1. V shed 5 bases, J shed 8 bases, and the junction held 9 bases outside the gene matches. CDR3 length equals 15 residues. The CDR3 nucleotides read TGTGCCAGCAGTGCCGCGGGACAGGGATGGGAAAAACTGTTTTTT. Its protein product is CASSAAGQGWEKLFF.

In its sample, this clonotype was seen many times. The V gene is TRBV15, the J gene TRBJ1-1; 7 bases agree with TRBD1. Germline V gene data show CDR1 as LNHNV and CDR2 as YYDKDF (reference sequence). This CDR3 spans 15 amino acids. After removal of 2 bases from V and 1 base from J, the junction contained 4 bases not matched to a gene. This CDR3 reads CATSRLGTANTEAFF. The CDR3, as DNA: TGTGCCACCAGCAGACTAGGGACAGCGAACACTGAAGCTTTCTTT.

The rearrangement uses TRBV20-1 and TRBJ1-2; D gene ambiguous. With 6 bases removed from V and 5 bases from J, the gap between germline ends came to 19 bases. The CDR3 runs 14 residues. Germline CDR1 reads DFQATT; CDR2 reads SNEGSKA (reference sequence). The CDR3 reads CSASSGSLRYGYTF. The CDR3, as DNA: TGCAGTGCCAGCAGCGGGTCACTGAGATATGGCTACACCTTC.

The chain uses TRBV7-9 and TRBJ2-1, with TRBD2 as a possible D gene (6 bases). CDR1 and CDR2 from the germline V gene are SEHNR and FQNEAQ (reference sequence). The CDR3 spans 14 residues. Trimming removed 5 bases at V and 7 bases at J, with 15 bases between. In DNA, the CDR3 is TGTGCCAGCAGCCACCGCGGGGTGGTTAATGAGCAGTTCTTC. It yields the protein CASSHRGVVNEQFF.

As regards this clonotype: This could be a read error, since a much larger clone is one nucleotide away. The chain recombines TRBV29-1 with TRBJ1-2; a weak D match, TRBD1 (5 bases). CDR1 SQVTM and CDR2 ANQGSEA come from the germline V gene. The CDR3 consists of 11 residues. The germline V and J ends were trimmed by 7 bases and 10 bases, with 16 bases remaining between them. Written as DNA, the CDR3 is TGCAGCGCCGCGGGGGGAGGCGACTACACCTTC. This codes for CSAAGGGDYTF.

In this sample, this clonotype turned up many times. This sequence joins TRBV20-1 and TRBJ1-1, with TRBD1 as a possible D gene (5 bases). The CDR3 is 13 residues long. Per germline, CDR1 DFQATT and CDR2 SNEGSKA (reference sequence). V was shortened by 6 bases and J by 0 bases, with 11 bases between the two germline ends. CDR3 sequence (DNA): TGCAGTGCATCCGGACAAATGAACACTGAAGCTTTCTTT. It is translated as CSASGQMNTEAFF.

This chain uses TRBV20-1 with TRBJ2-7; TRBD1 aligns across 8 bases. V trimming: 2 bases; J trimming: 4 bases; junction bases outside the gene matches: 7. The CDR3 runs to 14 residues. The V gene's germline CDR1 is DFQATT and CDR2 SNEGSKA (reference sequence). The CDR3 DNA reads as TGCAGTGCTAGACCACGGGACAGGCAATACGAGCAGTACTTC. Encoded protein: CSARPRDRQYEQYF.

Many counts were recorded for this clonotype. The V call is TRBV11-2, the J call TRBJ2-7; 7 nucleotides align to TRBD2. The CDR3 consists of 14 residues. V trimming: 10 bases; J trimming: 3 bases; junction bases outside the gene matches: 12. CDR1 SGHAT and CDR2 FQNNGV come from the germline V gene. In DNA, the CDR3 is TGTGCCACCGTGTCTAGCGGCAATAACTACGAGCAGTACTTC. Translation gives CATVSSGNNYEQYF.

This clonotype was counted between two and nine times. The V call is TRBV20-1, the J call TRBJ2-5, with no clear D. From germline, CDR1 is DFQATT and CDR2 SNEGSKA (reference sequence). Between the trimmed V and J ends, which lost 0 bases and 5 bases, there was a span of 7 bases. The CDR3 loop spans 12 amino acids. The CDR3 spells CSARDVGETQYF. In DNA, the CDR3 is TGCAGTGCTAGAGATGTGGGGGAGACCCAGTACTTC.

J is TRBJ2-5 and V is TRBV7-8; 9 bases match TRBD1. V was clipped by 5 bases and J by 5 bases; unmatched bases: 12. CDR1 and CDR2 (germline): SGHVS, FQNEAQ. The CDR3 has 16 amino acids. CDR3 amino acids: CASSQTGGLGKETQYF. CDR3 in DNA: TGTGCCAGCAGCCAAACAGGGGGCCTTGGCAAGGAGACCCAGTACTTC.

As for this clonotype: Mismatch with germline at one junction end may stem from a read error. The chain links TRBV6-5 to TRBJ2-2; D gene uncertain. The germline V gene encodes CDR1 MNHEY and CDR2 SVGAGI. CDR3 size: 15 residues. The CDR3 protein is CASLTWTVNTGELFF. As DNA, the CDR3 is TGTGCCAGCCTTACTTGGACGGTGAACACTGGGGAGCTGTTTTTT.

The rearrangement joins TRBV19 to TRBJ1-5; 9 bases are shared with TRBD1. Looked up from germline, CDR1 is LNHDA and CDR2 is SQIVND (reference sequence). Unmatched junction bases numbered 4, after V lost 5 bases and J lost 5 bases. The CDR3 consists of 14 residues. CDR3: CASSRGQGDQPQHF. In nucleotides, the CDR3 is TGTGCCAGTAGTCGGGGACAGGGTGATCAGCCCCAGCATTTT.

The CDR3 DNA sequence: TGTGCCAGCAGCTCTCGACTAGCGGGAGGGCACGAGACCCAGTACTTC. It yields the protein CASSSRLAGGHETQYF. The genes are TRBV5-4 and TRBJ2-5, with 14 bases that match TRBD2. CDR3 size: 16 residues. With 3 bases clipped from V and 5 bases from J, the junction kept 6 bases outside the gene matches. The germline V gene has CDR1 SGHNT and CDR2 YYREEE (reference sequence).